This paragraph reports one T cell receptor beta chain. The source of the sample is a study of cytomegalovirus exposure and HLA in healthy donors. Whole-study context: Previous work identified roughly 120 million unique TCR beta sequences from around 200 million T cells. Unique TCRs numbering about 87 million, obtained from HLA-typed donors, made up an early data release.

PCR involved 60 Vbeta and 13 Jbeta primers. The protocol was immunoSEQ multiplex PCR, while the TCRdb copy is restricted to in-frame clones and leaves out a portion. The repertoire holds 100,000 to 150,000 clones, with around 80% as singletons. Unmatched junction bases numbered 2, after V lost 4 bases and J lost 1 base. Germline V lookup: CDR1 LNHDA, CDR2 SQIVND (reference sequence). The CDR3 is 14 residues long. Sequenced material: PBMCs. V gene TRBV19 combines with J gene TRBJ2-3; 7 bases agree with TRBD2. This receptor was obtained from a middle-aged man in good health and CMV-seronegative. The CDR3 coding sequence is TGTGCCAGTAGTAAGGGAGGGGGCACAGATACGCAGTATTTT. This sequence encodes CASSKGGGTDTQYF.